Below, one T cell receptor (beta chain) is given with its context. Antigen unknown. This entry comes from a study of cytomegalovirus exposure and HLA in healthy donors. Whole-study context: Most genotyped donors, over 70% of more than 300, had Caucasian-associated genetic ancestry. Points from the study as a whole: In a later analysis, HLA-associated TCR beta chains were more clonally expanded than equally common others. Immune exposure data for these donors was limited to CMV serostatus.

This CDR3 region has 11 residues. The V gene's germline CDR1 is ENHRY and CDR2 SYGVKD. V lost 11 bases and J lost 3, with 9 bases in between. The PCR had 60 Vbeta and 13 Jbeta primers. Methods used by the authors: About 11 million of 80 million or so unique TCR beta chains were shared, per a later count. The method was immunoSEQ multiplex PCR; TCRdb's version includes in-frame clones alone and lacks a portion of them. Clone size and the V and J calls come from that table; the DNA yielded D and trimming. The sample lists some 160,000 clones, 75% to 90% occurring once. This sequence joins TRBV10-3 and TRBJ2-3; D gene unclear. The sequence came from a male donor in good health and CMV-seronegative. Specimen: PBMCs. The DNA of the CDR3 is TGTGCCTATCTCGGGACAGATACGCAGTATTTT. It translates to CAYLGTDTQYF.